The entry below gives a single T cell receptor beta chain sequence along with its context. The data belong to a study of T-cell memory formation after mild COVID-19. This CDR3 has 13 residues. Trimming shortened V by 5 bases and J by 6 bases, and 11 bases separated the two germline ends. Germline V gene lookup returns CDR1 MNHNS and CDR2 SASEGT. From 5'RACE with constant-segment primers came TCR alpha and TCR beta cDNA libraries that carried sample barcodes and UMIs. TCRdb passed the 5' RACE reads through MiXCR, listing each CDR3 protein once. The sample includes about 290,000 distinct CDR3 sequences, about 16% seen only once; the top ten take more than 20%.

V usage is TRBV6-1 and J usage is TRBJ1-5; D is unresolved. This receptor was obtained from a man in his late teens or twenties who had mild COVID-19 (a few samples of this study predate the infection). Cell type and time point are not known. Material: PBMCs or a T cell subset sorted from them (not recorded which). The CDR3 DNA reads TGTGCCAGCAGTCAGGACCGACCTCAGCCCCAGCATTTT. Its protein is CASSQDRPQPQHF.